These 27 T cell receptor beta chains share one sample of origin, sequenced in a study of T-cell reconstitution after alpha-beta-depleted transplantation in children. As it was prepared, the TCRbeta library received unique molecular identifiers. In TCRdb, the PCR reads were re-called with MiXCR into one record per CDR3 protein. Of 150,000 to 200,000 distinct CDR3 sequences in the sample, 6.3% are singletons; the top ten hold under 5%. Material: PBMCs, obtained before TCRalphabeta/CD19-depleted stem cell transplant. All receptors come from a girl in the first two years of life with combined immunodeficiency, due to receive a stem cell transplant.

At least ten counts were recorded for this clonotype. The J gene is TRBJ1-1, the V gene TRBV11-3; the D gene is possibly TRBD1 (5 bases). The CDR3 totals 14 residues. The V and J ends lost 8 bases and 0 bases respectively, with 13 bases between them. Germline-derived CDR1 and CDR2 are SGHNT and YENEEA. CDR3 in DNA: TGTGCCAGCGACGCCGGGACGGTGAACACTGAAGCTTTCTTT. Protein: CASDAGTVNTEAFF.

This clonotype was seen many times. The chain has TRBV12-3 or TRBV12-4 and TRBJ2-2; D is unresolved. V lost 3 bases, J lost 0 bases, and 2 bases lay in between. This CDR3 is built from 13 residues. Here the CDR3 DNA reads TGTGCCAGCAGTTTTACGAACACCGGGGAGCTGTTTTTT. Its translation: CASSFTNTGELFF.

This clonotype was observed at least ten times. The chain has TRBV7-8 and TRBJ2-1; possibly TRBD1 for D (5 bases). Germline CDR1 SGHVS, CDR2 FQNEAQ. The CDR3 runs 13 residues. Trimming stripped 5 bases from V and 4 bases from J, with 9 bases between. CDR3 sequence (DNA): TGTGCCAGCAGCACAGACAGTTACAATGAGCAGTTCTTC. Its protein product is CASSTDSYNEQFF.

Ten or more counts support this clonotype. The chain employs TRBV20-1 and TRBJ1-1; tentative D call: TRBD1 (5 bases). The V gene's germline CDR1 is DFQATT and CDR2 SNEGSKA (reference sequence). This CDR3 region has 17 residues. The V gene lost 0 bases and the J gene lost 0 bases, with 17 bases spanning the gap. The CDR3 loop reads CSARDSGTYYLNTEAFF. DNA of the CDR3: TGCAGTGCTAGAGATTCCGGGACTTACTACCTGAACACTGAAGCTTTCTTT.

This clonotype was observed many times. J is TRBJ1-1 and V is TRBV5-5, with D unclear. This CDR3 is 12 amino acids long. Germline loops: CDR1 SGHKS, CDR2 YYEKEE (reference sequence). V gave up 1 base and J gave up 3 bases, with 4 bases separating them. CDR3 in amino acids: CASSLWDTEAFF. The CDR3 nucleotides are TGTGCCAGCAGCTTGTGGGACACTGAAGCTTTCTTT.

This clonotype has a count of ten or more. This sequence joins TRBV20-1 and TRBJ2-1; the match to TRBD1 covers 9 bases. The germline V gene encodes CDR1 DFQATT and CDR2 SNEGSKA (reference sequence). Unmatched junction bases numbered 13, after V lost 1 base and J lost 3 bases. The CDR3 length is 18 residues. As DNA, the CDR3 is TGCAGTGCTAGAGCCTCAGAGGGGGACAGGGTCCTCTACAATGAGCAGTTCTTC. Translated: CSARASEGDRVLYNEQFF.

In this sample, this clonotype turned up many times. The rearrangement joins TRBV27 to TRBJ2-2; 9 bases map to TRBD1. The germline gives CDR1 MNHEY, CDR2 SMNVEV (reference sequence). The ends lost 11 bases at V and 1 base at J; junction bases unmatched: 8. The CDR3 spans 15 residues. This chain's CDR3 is CAVKGDRVNTGELFF. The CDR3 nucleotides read TGTGCCGTCAAGGGGGACAGGGTGAACACCGGGGAGCTGTTTTTT.

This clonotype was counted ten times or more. This CDR3 is CASLPGPRGEQFF. In DNA form, the CDR3 reads TGTGCCAGTTTACCGGGACCCCGGGGGGAGCAGTTCTTC. The chain has TRBV28 and TRBJ2-1; tentatively, D is TRBD2 (6 bases). The CDR3 totals 13 residues. Germline V CDR1 and CDR2: MDHEN, SYDVKM. The V and J ends lost 9 bases and 10 bases respectively, with 19 bases between them.

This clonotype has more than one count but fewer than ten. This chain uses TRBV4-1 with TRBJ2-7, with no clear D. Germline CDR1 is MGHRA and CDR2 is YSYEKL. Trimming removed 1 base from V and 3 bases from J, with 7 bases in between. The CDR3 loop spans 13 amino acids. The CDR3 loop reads CASSQAHSYEQYF. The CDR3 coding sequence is TGCGCCAGCAGCCAAGCGCACAGCTACGAGCAGTACTTC.

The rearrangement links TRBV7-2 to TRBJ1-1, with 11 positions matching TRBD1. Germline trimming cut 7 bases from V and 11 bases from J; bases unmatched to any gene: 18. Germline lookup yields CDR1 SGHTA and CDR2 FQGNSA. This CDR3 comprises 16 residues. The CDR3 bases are TGTGCCAGCAACCCCCGGGCGGGACAGGGGGGATCCAAGGCTTTCTTT. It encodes CASNPRAGQGGSKAFF.

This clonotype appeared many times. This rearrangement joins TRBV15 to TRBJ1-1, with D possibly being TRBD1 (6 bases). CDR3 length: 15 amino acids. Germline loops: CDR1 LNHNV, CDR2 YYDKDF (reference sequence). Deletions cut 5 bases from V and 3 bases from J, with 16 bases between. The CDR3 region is CATSGDTAWDTEAFF. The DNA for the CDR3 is TGTGCCACCAGCGGGGACACCGCGTGGGACACTGAAGCTTTCTTT. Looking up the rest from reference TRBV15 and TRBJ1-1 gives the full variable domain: DAMVIQNPRYQVTQFGKPVTLSCSQTLNHNVMYWYQQKSSQAPKLLFHYYDKDFNNEADTPDNFQSRRPNTSFCFLDIRSPGLGDTAMYLCATSGDTAWDTEAFFGQGTRLTVV.

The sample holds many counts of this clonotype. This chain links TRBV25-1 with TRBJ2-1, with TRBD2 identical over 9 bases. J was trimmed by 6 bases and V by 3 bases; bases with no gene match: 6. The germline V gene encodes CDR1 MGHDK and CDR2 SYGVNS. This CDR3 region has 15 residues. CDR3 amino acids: CASSEVAGAVNEQFF. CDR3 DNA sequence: TGTGCCAGCAGTGAGGTAGCGGGAGCAGTCAATGAGCAGTTCTTC.

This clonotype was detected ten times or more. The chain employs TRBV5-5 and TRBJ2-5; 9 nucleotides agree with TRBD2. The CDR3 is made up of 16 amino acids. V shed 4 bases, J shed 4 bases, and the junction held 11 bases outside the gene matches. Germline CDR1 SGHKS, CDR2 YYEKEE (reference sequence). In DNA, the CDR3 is TGTGCCAGCAGCCCGGGCGGGGGGGCTCGAGGAGAGACCCAGTACTTC. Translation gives CASSPGGGARGETQYF.

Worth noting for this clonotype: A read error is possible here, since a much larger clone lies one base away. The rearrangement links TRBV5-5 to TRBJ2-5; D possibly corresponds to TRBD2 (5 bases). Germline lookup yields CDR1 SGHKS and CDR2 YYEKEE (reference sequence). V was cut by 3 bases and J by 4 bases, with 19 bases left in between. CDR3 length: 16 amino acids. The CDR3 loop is CASSSRASWGLETQYF. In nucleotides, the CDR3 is TGTGCCAGCAGCTCCCGGGCTAGCTGGGGATTAGAGACCCAGTACTTC. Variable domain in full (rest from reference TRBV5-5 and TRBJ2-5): DAGVTQSPTHLIKTRGQQVTLRCSPISGHKSVSWYQQVLGQGPQFIFQYYEKEERGRGNFPDRFSARQFPNYSSELNVNALLLGDSALYLCASSSRASWGLETQYFGPGTRLLVL.

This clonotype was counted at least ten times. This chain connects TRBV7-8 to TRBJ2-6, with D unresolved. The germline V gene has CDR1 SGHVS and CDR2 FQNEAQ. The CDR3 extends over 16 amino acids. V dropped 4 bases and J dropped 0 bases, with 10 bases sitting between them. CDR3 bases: TGTGCCAGCAGCTCGACACCTTACTCTGGGGCCAACGTCCTGACTTTC. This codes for CASSSTPYSGANVLTF.

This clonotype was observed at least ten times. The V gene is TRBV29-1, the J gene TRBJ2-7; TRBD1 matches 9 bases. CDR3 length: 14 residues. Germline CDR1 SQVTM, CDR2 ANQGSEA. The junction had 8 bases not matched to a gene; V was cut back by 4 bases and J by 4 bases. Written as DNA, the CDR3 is TGCAGCGTTGTTGGGACAGGGATCGTTTACGAGCAGTACTTC. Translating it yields CSVVGTGIVYEQYF.

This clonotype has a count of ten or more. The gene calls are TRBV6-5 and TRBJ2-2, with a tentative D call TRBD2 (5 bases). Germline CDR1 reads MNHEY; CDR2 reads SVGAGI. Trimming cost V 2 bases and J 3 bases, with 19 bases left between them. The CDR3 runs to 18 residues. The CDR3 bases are TGTGCCAGCAGTTACAGCGGAGACTGGGAAAAAGACACCGGGGAGCTGTTTTTT. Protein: CASSYSGDWEKDTGELFF.

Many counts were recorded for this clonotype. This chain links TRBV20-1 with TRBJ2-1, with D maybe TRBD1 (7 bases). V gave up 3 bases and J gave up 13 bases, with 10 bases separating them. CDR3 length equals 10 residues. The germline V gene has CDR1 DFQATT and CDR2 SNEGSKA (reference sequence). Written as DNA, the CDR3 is TGCAGTGCTAGTGGAGGGGGCCAGTTCTTC. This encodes CSASGGGQFF.

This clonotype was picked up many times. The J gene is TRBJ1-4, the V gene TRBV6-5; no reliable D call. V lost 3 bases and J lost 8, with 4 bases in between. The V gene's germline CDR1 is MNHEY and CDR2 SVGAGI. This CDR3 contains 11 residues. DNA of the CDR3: TGTGCCAGCAGTTATGGCGAAAAACTGTTTTTT. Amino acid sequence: CASSYGEKLFF.

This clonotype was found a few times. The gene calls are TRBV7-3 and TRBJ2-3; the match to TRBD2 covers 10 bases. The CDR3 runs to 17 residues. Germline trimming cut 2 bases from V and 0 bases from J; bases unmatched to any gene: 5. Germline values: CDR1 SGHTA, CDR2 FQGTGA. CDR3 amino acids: CASSLVAGGLSTDTQYF. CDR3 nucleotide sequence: TGTGCCAGCAGCTTAGTAGCGGGGGGACTTAGCACAGATACGCAGTATTTT.

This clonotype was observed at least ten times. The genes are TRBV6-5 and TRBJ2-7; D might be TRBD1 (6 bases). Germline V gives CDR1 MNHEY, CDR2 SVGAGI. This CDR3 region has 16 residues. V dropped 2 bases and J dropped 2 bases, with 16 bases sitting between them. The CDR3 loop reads CASSYTGTEYPYEQYF. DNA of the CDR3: TGTGCCAGCAGTTACACAGGGACGGAGTATCCCTACGAGCAGTACTTC.

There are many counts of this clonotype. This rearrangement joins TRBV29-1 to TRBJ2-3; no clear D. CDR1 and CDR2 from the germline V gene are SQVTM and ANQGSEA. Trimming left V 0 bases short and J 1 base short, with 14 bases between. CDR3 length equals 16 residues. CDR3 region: CSVEDRIPFGTDTQYF. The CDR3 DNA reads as TGCAGCGTTGAAGATAGAATCCCCTTTGGCACAGATACGCAGTATTTT.

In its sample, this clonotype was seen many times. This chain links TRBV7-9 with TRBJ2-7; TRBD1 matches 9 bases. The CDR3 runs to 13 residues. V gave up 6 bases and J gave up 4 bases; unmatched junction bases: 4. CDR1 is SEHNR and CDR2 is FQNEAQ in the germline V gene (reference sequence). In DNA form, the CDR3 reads TGTGCCAGCAGACAACAGGGGGCGTACGAGCAGTACTTC. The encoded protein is CASRQQGAYEQYF.

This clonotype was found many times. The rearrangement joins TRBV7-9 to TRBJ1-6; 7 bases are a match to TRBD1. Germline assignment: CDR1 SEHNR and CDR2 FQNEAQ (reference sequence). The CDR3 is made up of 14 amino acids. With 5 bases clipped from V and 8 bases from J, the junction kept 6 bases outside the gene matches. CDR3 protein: CASSPQGRDSPLHF. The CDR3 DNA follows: TGTGCCAGCAGCCCACAGGGGAGGGATTCACCCCTCCACTTT.

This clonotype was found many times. The CDR3 region is CASSLLGRSHEQYF. The CDR3 region has the DNA TGTGCCAGCAGCTTACTCGGGAGAAGCCACGAGCAGTACTTC. The rearrangement uses TRBV13 and TRBJ2-7; tentative D call: TRBD2 (6 bases). This CDR3 region has 14 residues. Germline CDR1 PRHDT, CDR2 FYEKMQ (reference sequence). Trimming took off 2 bases at V and 5 bases at J, with 13 bases between the two ends.

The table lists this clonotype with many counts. CDR3 nucleotides: TGCGCCAGCAGCCCAGATAACTATGGCTACACCTTC. Its protein is CASSPDNYGYTF. The rearrangement joins TRBV5-1 to TRBJ1-2; D unresolved. V was clipped by 4 bases and J by 1 base, with 5 bases between them. The CDR3 spans 12 residues. Germline-derived CDR1 and CDR2 are SGHRS and YFSETQ.

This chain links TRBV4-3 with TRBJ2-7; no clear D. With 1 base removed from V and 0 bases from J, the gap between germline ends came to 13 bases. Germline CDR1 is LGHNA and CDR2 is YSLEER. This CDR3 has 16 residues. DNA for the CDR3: TGCGCCAGCAGCCAAGGCCTTAGCAATCCCTCCTACGAGCAGTACTTC. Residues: CASSQGLSNPSYEQYF.